This TCR beta chain is from a study of cytomegalovirus exposure and HLA in healthy donors (dated by TCRdb to 2016 to 2017). Background on the whole study: An earlier analysis of fewer than 750 of the donors reported over 250 Gb of sequence data and 90 million to 120 million unique TCR beta sequences obtained from around 170 million T cells. An early release covering 550 to 700 HLA-typed donors comprised about 320 gigabases of sequencing data and around 86 million unique TCR sequences. Of the 398 genotyped donors, around 81% fell in the genetic ancestry cluster associated with self-reported Caucasian donors. The study was designed to test whether signatures of past pathogen exposure could be identified by cataloging public T cell receptors. The study used immunosequencing to profile the T cell repertoires of around 600 subjects and linked those repertoires to cytomegalovirus serostatus. Besides the first cohort of around 670 subjects, a separate validation cohort made up of roughly 120 different subjects was used. The study combined high-throughput TCR immunosequencing, statistical association of individual TCRs with disease status, and machine learning to predict cytomegalovirus infection status. A later analysis re-analyzed previously published TCR beta repertoires from 666 donors and added high-resolution HLA genotyping to study TCR occurrence patterns. Rather than using new phenotypic data, the later analysis identified candidate immune exposures from TCR beta sequences and from how often those sequences occurred across donors. An earlier analysis of several hundred of the donors applied high-throughput TCR beta sequencing to assess whether each TCR beta V gene segment acted as functional or pseudogenic. Donor age, sex, ethnicity and CMV serostatus were collected together with the repertoire data. A later genetic analysis took genome-wide SNP genotypes for about 55% of the 666 donors and used that subset as a discovery cohort. Every repertoire in the discovery cohort had been generated on one and the same sequencing platform. HLA typing included class I and class II loci at four-digit resolution. The number of typed donors differed by locus: about 620-640 for A, B, C, DRB1 and DQB1; approximately 530 for DQA1; approximately 600 for DPA1; and around 470 for DPB1. About five DR-DQ haplotypes were treated as single units for association and clustering because of strong linkage in the cohort. Among around 400 genotyped donors of the cohort, an average of roughly 230,000 unique TCR beta nucleotide sequences was sequenced per donor, of which 15% to 20% were non-productive.

From a lookup of the germline V gene, CDR1 and CDR2 are LGHNA and YNFKEQ. Spanning cysteine to phenylalanine, the CDR3 consists of 15 amino acids. Kept here is only the CDR3 DNA, which spans 45 bases and is read in frame from base 1. Trimming removed 3 bases from V and 6 bases from J; the gene matches leave 3 bases unexplained. In the case of this clone: The target of this receptor is not known. Per-nucleotide qualities are absent, and no much larger clonotype sits a single base away.

Points the paper makes about the study in general: An association between a missense DCLRE1C variant and V-gene and J-gene trimming of TCR beta chains was found in a later genetic analysis and replicated in an independent cohort. Most TCR sequences were seen in very few donors, while some public TCRs were found in many individuals. A later genetic analysis reported fewer N-insertions in productive TCRs among donors in an Asian-associated ancestry cluster than the roughly 700-donor mean. A total of some 180 TCR beta chains were listed by the study as associated with cytomegalovirus. Because some donors lacked HLA typing at each locus, the association tests relied only on the typed subset. The cohort was sequenced for TCR beta chains only, and without alpha or paired-chain data the features that could be detected were limited. Immune exposure information for the cohort was limited to CMV serostatus. Strong co-occurrence of HLA alleles, especially DR and DQ, made assigning TCR associations to individual alleles difficult. In vitro tests confirmed that a few of the cytomegalovirus-associated TCR beta chains recognize cytomegalovirus antigens. According to a later analysis, parvovirus B19, influenza, CMV and Epstein-Barr virus appeared linked to several top co-occurrence clusters. A further reported finding was that TCR beta sequences accurately predicted the HLA-A and HLA-B alleles for most subjects in the first cohort. Compared with equally common non-associated chains, HLA-associated TCR beta chains in a later analysis were more clonally expanded and had lower generation probabilities. Roughly uniform sequencing depth across donors was assumed in presence/absence analyses, although this assumption may not hold. Linkage disequilibrium might explain the correlated functional status among segregating V segments, but an unknown experimental factor could not be excluded. A group of highly shared sequence variants was considered likely to be a technical artifact of the sequencing pipeline. The 87-base-pair reads could not distinguish some IMGT-functional V segments, including TRBV6-2 and TRBV6-3, so those segments were excluded. The classifier was reported to diagnose cytomegalovirus status with high specificity and sensitivity in both the original cohort and the validation cohort. In an earlier analysis of a few hundred of the donors, most TCR beta V segments were observed in productive rearrangements about 90% or about 30% of the time, broadly matching IMGT annotations. The authors suggested that the approach could potentially be generalized to other disease states and immunological phenotypes. According to a later analysis, TCR association rates differed among HLA loci, with DRB1 alleles showing the most associated TCRs and HLA-C alleles showing the fewest. Because counts were too low, seventeen rarely observed V segments, including chromosome 9 orphons, were excluded from the earlier analysis of a few hundred of the donors. Specific HLA alleles were associated with 15,000 to 20,000 TCR beta sequences at a false discovery rate of 0.05 in a later analysis. Most CMV-associated TCR beta chains appeared to be HLA-restricted in a later analysis, and the HLA associations seemed to be driven largely by CMV exposure.

The method was the immunoSEQ multiplex PCR assay. A mixture of 60 forward primers for TCR Vbeta segments and 13 reverse primers for TCR Jbeta segments was used in the multiplex PCR. Amplification of the CDR3 region of rearranged TCR beta genes was performed with a multiplex PCR assay on genomic DNA. On the Illumina HiSeq System, the amplified TCR beta libraries were sequenced as 87-base-pair reads. On the study's bioinformatics: A later analysis counted about 76 million unique TCR beta chains across the 666 repertoires, and 10 million to 11 million of these chains were shared by at least two donors. To remove PCR and sequencing errors, raw reads were error-corrected and collapsed into unique sequences using a nearest-neighbor algorithm that merged closely related sequences. Alignment of CDR3 sequences to IMGT reference sequences was used to assign V, D and J gene segments. For a sequence to be retained, a match of at least six nucleotides to both a V gene segment and a J gene segment was required. Rearrangements were called productive when the CDR3 lacked stop codons and stayed in frame with V and J; all others were non-productive. CDR3 was defined by IMGT convention, running from the second conserved V-encoded cysteine to the conserved J-encoded phenylalanine. In an earlier analysis of 550 to 650 of the donors, sequences lacking an unambiguous match to a single V gene segment were excluded. An earlier analysis of 587 of the donors classified V segments as functional when productive rearrangements were above 56.7% and as segregating when the standard deviation between donors was above 5%. To diagnose cytomegalovirus status from the catalog of TCR beta chain sequences, a statistical classification framework was built. In a later analysis, V and J genes were assigned by comparing TCR nucleotide sequences against IMGT/GENE-DB human TR gene sequences. A later analysis assigned CDR3 sequences and most-parsimonious VDJ recombination scenarios with the TCRdist pipeline. In a later analysis, each TCR beta chain was defined by its CDR3 amino acid sequence together with its V-gene family, and reads without a unique V-gene family were excluded. As a way to deal with suspected cross-contamination and a sequencing artifact, a later analysis dropped under 600 nucleotide sequences that were highly shared and had low generation probability. In a later analysis, a clonal expansion index was calculated for each public chain from normalized within-repertoire ranks of inferred template counts. Generation probabilities in a later analysis came from a VDJ recombination model fitted to out-of-frame rearrangements, and those results were checked against IGoR. A later analysis scored TCR-TCR, TCR-HLA and TCR-CMV co-occurrence with hypergeometric tests, applying a repertoire-size bias correction to TCR pairs. In a later analysis, false discovery rates were estimated by permuting HLA or CMV assignments 20 times. In a later analysis, co-occurring TCRs were grouped with DBSCAN, and TCRdist sequence similarity was added when clustering was performed within HLA-allele-positive subsets. Co-occurrence clustering excluded repertoires with fewer than 30,000 or more than 120,000 public chains, plus five with anomalous nucleotide sharing. The immuneACCESS repertoire file appears here via TCRdb, limited to in-frame rearrangements. These files lack a portion of the clones; in checked studies, under half of the deficit traces to unresolved V genes, and the cause of the others is not known. That table gives V, J and clone size, and the DNA gave D and trimming. The sample table records about 130,000 clones; approximately 80% of these occur just once. The ten top clones hold roughly 1.2% of the sample.

The cohort comprised several hundred healthy bone marrow donors. At the time of sampling, every cohort member was nominally healthy, though immune exposures that went unrecorded were likely present. The donor tested CMV seronegative and was one of the 352 seronegative cohort members. Every donor gave a peripheral blood sample, and the peripheral blood mononuclear cells from that sample were used for TCR beta sequencing. Genomic DNA was extracted from the blood cell samples with the Qiagen DNeasy Blood Extraction Kit. Material for sequencing was PBMCs. The source of this sequence is a girl aged 2 to 9 in good health and CMV-seronegative. The sequence links TRBV4-2 to TRBJ2-3, with 13 middle bases fitting TRBD2. This receptor has the CDR3 CASSHGLAGADTQYF. At the DNA level, the sequence is TGTGCCAGCAGCCATGGACTAGCGGGGGCGGATACGCAGTATTTT.